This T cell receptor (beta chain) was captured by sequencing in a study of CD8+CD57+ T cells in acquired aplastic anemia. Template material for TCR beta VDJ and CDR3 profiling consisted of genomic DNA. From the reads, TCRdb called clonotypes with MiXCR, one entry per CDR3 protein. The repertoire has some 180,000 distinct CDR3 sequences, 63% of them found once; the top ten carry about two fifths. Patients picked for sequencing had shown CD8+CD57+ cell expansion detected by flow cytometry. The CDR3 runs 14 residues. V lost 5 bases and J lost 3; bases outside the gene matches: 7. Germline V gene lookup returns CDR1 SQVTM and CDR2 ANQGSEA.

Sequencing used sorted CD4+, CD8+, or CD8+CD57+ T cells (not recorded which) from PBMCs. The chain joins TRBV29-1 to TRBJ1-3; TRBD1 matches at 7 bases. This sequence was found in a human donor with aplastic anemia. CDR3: CSVQGSGGGNTIYF. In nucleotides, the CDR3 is TGCAGCGTTCAGGGGTCAGGGGGTGGAAACACCATATATTTT.